The sequence of this T cell receptor (beta chain) was determined in a study of cytomegalovirus exposure and HLA in healthy donors. Study-wide points: Reports indicated that the classifier achieved high specificity and sensitivity in diagnosing cytomegalovirus status.

Worth noting for this clone: Its antigen is not identified.

CDR1 and CDR2 (germline): SGHNT, YENEEA. The V gene end was trimmed by 4 bases and the J gene end by 4 bases; junction bases not matched to a gene: 3. CDR3 length equals 14 residues. Data came from immunoSEQ multiplex PCR; TCRdb stores just in-frame clones and leaves some out. The data show fewer than 150,000 clones, approximately 91% seen once. Sequencing input: PBMCs. The chain has TRBV11-3 and TRBJ2-7, with 11 positions matching TRBD2. The TCR was taken from a man in his thirties or forties in good health and CMV-seronegative. CDR3: CASSSTSGSYEQYF. CDR3 nucleotide sequence: TGTGCCAGCAGCTCCACTAGCGGGAGTTACGAGCAGTACTTC.